The sequence of this T cell receptor (beta chain) was determined in a study of cytomegalovirus exposure and HLA in healthy donors. Points from the study as a whole: Later analysis found that TCR beta chains associated with HLA were more clonally expanded than other, equally common chains. When a later analysis was performed, an Asian-associated ancestry cluster reportedly had fewer N-insertions than the roughly 670-donor mean. Some public TCRs appeared in many individuals, while most sequences were rare.

PCR was performed using 60 Vbeta and 13 Jbeta primers. The data were produced by immunoSEQ multiplex PCR, yet TCRdb's version contains in-frame clones alone and is incomplete. The top ten clones hold approximately 13% of a sample with approximately 120,000 clones, more than 75% of them seen once. The CDR3 loop spans 14 amino acids. Germline CDR1 is GTSNPN and CDR2 is SVGIG (reference sequence). This clone was observed once. The antigen is undetermined. J is TRBJ1-1 and V is TRBV30, with D maybe TRBD1 (5 bases). This receptor was obtained from a woman in her sixties in good health and CMV-seropositive. The sample was PBMCs. Here the CDR3 reads CALRTPTRNTEAFF. The CDR3 region has the DNA TGTGCTTTACGGACACCTACTCGGAACACTGAAGCTTTCTTT.